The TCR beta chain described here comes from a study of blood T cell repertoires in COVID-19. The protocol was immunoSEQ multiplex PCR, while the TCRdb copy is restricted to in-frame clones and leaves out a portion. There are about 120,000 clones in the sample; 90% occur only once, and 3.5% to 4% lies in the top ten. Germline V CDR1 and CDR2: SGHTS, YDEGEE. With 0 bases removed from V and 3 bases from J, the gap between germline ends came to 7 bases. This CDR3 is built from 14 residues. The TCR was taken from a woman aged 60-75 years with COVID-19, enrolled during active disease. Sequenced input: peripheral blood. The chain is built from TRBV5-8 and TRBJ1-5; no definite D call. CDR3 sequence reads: CASSLDSHNQPQHF. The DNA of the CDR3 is TGTGCCAGCAGCTTGGACAGTCACAATCAGCCCCAGCATTTT.